This TCR beta chain was found in a study of T cells expressing NK-cell markers. Across the study: Investigators obtained TCR beta repertoires from sorted CD3+CD56+NKG2C+, CD3+CD56+NKG2C- and CD3+CD56-NKG2C+ T cells. Notes on the study in general: Each of roughly six donors carried dominant NKG2C+ clonotypes accounting for about 1.0-7.0% of CD8+ T cells.

Production of TCR beta cDNA relied on 5'RACE template switching with UMIs. TCRdb re-called the 5' RACE reads, yielding one record per CDR3 amino acid sequence without DNA. The sample table sets out roughly 160,000 distinct CDR3 sequences. With respect to this clonotype: Its specificity is unknown.

CDR3 size: 14 residues. Germline V lookup: CDR1 SNHLY, CDR2 FYNNEI. The specimen was blood T cells: a sorted CD56 or NKG2C T cell subset, CD4+ or CD8+ T cells, or bulk PBMC T cells (not recorded which). V is TRBV2 and J is TRBJ2-1. This receptor was obtained from a man aged 18-70 years in good health. The CDR3 loop is CAIHPGGSYNEQFF.